Shown below are 3 T cell receptor beta chains from a single sample sequenced in a study of human T cells and chemical hapten exposure. Unseparated into fractions, whole blood served as the source from which total RNA was extracted. The library tagged each cDNA molecule with unique molecular identifiers. TCRdb used MiXCR to reprocess the reads, holding one entry per CDR3 protein. The repertoire holds around 120,000 distinct CDR3 sequences, with about 8.9% as singletons. The sequenced sample consisted of whole blood. The receptors derive from a human donor in good health. Some clones in this sample may be carry-over from other donors' samples.

The table lists this clonotype with many counts. The V call is TRBV7-9, the J call TRBJ2-7; TRBD1 aligns across 7 bases. V lost 5 bases to trimming and J lost 0 bases; unmatched junction nucleotides: 13. CDR1 is SEHNR, CDR2 FQNEAQ, per germline (reference sequence). CDR3 length: 17 residues. The CDR3 DNA follows: TGTGCCAGCAGCACCGACACCGGGACAGCAAGCTCCTACGAGCAGTACTTC. This gives the protein CASSTDTGTASSYEQYF. The complete variable domain, with remaining parts taken from reference TRBV7-9 and TRBJ2-7, reads DTGVSQNPRHKITKRGQNVTFRCDPISEHNRLYWYRQTLGQGPEFLTYFQNEAQLEKSRLLSDRFSAERPKGSFSTLEIQRTEQGDSAMYLCASSTDTGTASSYEQYFGPGTRLTVT.

This clonotype appeared many times. The J gene is TRBJ1-5, the V gene TRBV6-5; D is unresolved. Trimming took 5 bases from V and 7 from J, leaving 12 bases between them. The germline gives CDR1 MNHEY, CDR2 SVGAGI. This CDR3 spans 13 amino acids. In nucleotides, the CDR3 is TGTGCCAGCAGTAGGGTGGTAGGGCAGCCCCAGCATTTT. This codes for CASSRVVGQPQHF.

This clonotype was recorded at least ten times. This rearrangement joins TRBV27 to TRBJ2-1; 7 bases fit TRBD1. The V gene end was trimmed by 2 bases and the J gene end by 5 bases; junction bases not matched to a gene: 3. Germline-derived CDR1 and CDR2 are MNHEY and SMNVEV (reference sequence). The CDR3 spans 14 residues. CDR3 sequence reads: CASSLRDSHNEQFF. CDR3 nucleotides: TGTGCCAGCAGTTTAAGGGACAGCCACAATGAGCAGTTCTTC.